This T cell receptor (beta chain) stems from a study of shared clonotypes between healthy human individuals. From germline, CDR1 is SGHDT and CDR2 YYEEEE. Trimming stripped 4 bases from V and 0 bases from J, with 20 bases between. This CDR3 has 19 amino acids. Assay execution proceeded at the deep level. In replicate PCRs of sorted subsets, roughly 190 ng DNA, about 30,000 T cell genomes, was used. Repertoires were generated with immunoSEQ multiplex PCR, while TCRdb's copy carries only in-frame clones and drops some. The sample consists of 1.4 million to 1.5 million clones, roughly 96% of them appearing once.

This receptor was taken from a man younger than 45 in good health. The J gene is TRBJ2-6, the V gene TRBV5-6; D unclear. Material: naive CD4+ T cells sorted from blood. Subset in this sample: CD45RA+ positively selected. CDR3 nucleotide sequence: TGTGCCAGCAGCCTTCAGCTAACGGGCCTTCTCTCTGGGGCCAACGTCCTGACTTTC. Its protein product is CASSLQLTGLLSGANVLTF.